What follows are 24 T cell receptor beta chains derived from one specimen sequenced in a study of T cells in Graves' hyperthyroidism and ophthalmopathy. RNA transcripts were the template for amplifying TCR beta CDR3 regions. TCR CDR3 regions were first amplified by RT-PCR with HTBI primers. TCRdb called the multiplex PCR reads again in MiXCR, with one record for every CDR3 protein. This sample yields 750,000 to 900,000 distinct CDR3 sequences, of which approximately 40% are seen a single time; 8% to 9% belongs to the top ten. The sequencing input was blood. These receptor sequences come from a man between 18 and 29 years old with Graves' hyperthyroidism.

This clonotype has only a few counts. The chain recombines TRBV11-2 with TRBJ2-7, with a tentative D call TRBD1 (5 bases). The CDR3 consists of 15 residues. The germline V gene has CDR1 SGHAT and CDR2 FQNNGV. The V gene lost 6 bases and the J gene lost 4 bases, with 19 bases spanning the gap. In DNA, the CDR3 is TGTGCCAGCAGTTACTCTCCCGGACAACCTTACGAGCAGTACTTC. It is translated as CASSYSPGQPYEQYF.

The chain has TRBV2 and TRBJ1-6; D unresolved. The germline V gene has CDR1 SNHLY and CDR2 FYNNEI. This CDR3 comprises 15 residues. Trimming left V 4 bases short and J 5 bases short, with 12 bases between. CDR3 in DNA: TGTGCCAGCAGTGGTTTGGACGGGGATAATTCACCCCTCCACTTT. The encoded protein is CASSGLDGDNSPLHF.

To note about this clonotype: This may arise from a read error, as a much more abundant clone is one base away. The chain's CDR3 is CASSPGTGEMAQHF. CDR3 nucleotide sequence: TGTGCCAGCAGCCCCGGGACAGGGGAAATGGCCCAGCATTTT. This rearrangement joins TRBV5-5 to TRBJ1-5, with 10 bases aligning to TRBD1. Germline CDR1 SGHKS, CDR2 YYEKEE (reference sequence). This CDR3 contains 14 residues. The junction had 9 bases not matched to a gene; V was cut back by 4 bases and J by 11 bases.

This clonotype was recorded a few times. The gene calls are TRBV20-1 and TRBJ2-7; the D gene could be TRBD1 or TRBD2 (6 bases each). This CDR3 region has 15 residues. In germline, CDR1 is DFQATT, CDR2 SNEGSKA (reference sequence). Trimming shortened V by 6 bases and J by 4 bases, and 22 bases separated the two germline ends. CDR3 sequence reads: CSAPPAGQAQYEQYF. DNA of the CDR3: TGCAGTGCCCCCCCGGCGGGACAAGCACAATACGAGCAGTACTTC.

As for this clonotype: This may arise from a read error, as a much more abundant clone is one base away. CDR3 nucleotides: TGCAGCGCTACCCATGGGGCCGGGGAGCTGTCTTTT. Translated: CSATHGAGELSF. J is TRBJ2-2 and V is TRBV29-1; the D call may be TRBD1 or TRBD2 (5 bases each). The CDR3 totals 12 residues. Germline assignment: CDR1 SQVTM and CDR2 ANQGSEA.

This clonotype showed up just once. The chain employs TRBV29-1 and TRBJ2-5; 8 bases agree with TRBD1. CDR1 SQVTM and CDR2 ANQGSEA come from the germline V gene. The CDR3 has 14 amino acids. The V gene end was trimmed by 8 bases and the J gene end by 2 bases; junction bases not matched to a gene: 10. The CDR3 sequence is CSLEGQAFQETQYF. As DNA, the CDR3 is TGCAGCTTAGAGGGACAGGCTTTTCAAGAGACCCAGTACTTC.

Many counts were recorded for this clonotype. The J gene is TRBJ1-1, the V gene TRBV20-1, with D unresolved. CDR3 length: 11 amino acids. Germline lookup yields CDR1 DFQATT and CDR2 SNEGSKA (reference sequence). Trimming left V 5 bases short and J 6 bases short, with 10 bases between. CDR3 sequence reads: CSAYKAPEAFF. CDR3 bases: TGCAGTGCTTACAAGGCCCCTGAAGCTTTCTTT.

This rearrangement joins TRBV5-5 to TRBJ1-1; D is unclear. The CDR3 has 15 amino acids. Germline values: CDR1 SGHKS, CDR2 YYEKEE (reference sequence). The V and J ends lost 5 bases and 4 bases respectively, with 18 bases between them. Here the CDR3 reads CASSPGVYETTEAFF. For the CDR3, the DNA is TGTGCCAGCAGTCCCGGAGTTTATGAAACCACTGAAGCTTTCTTT.

V gene TRBV9 combines with J gene TRBJ2-7; a weak D match, TRBD2 (5 bases). The V end was cut by 0 bases, the J end by 6 bases, with 13 bases between. Looked up from germline, CDR1 is SGDLS and CDR2 is YYNGEE. This CDR3 contains 14 residues. The CDR3 sequence: CASSVASGGGEQYF. CDR3 nucleotide sequence: TGTGCCAGCAGCGTAGCCAGCGGAGGAGGCGAGCAGTACTTC. Variable domain in full (rest from reference TRBV9 and TRBJ2-7): DSGVTQTPKHLITATGQRVTLRCSPRSGDLSVYWYQQSLDQGLQFLIQYYNGEERAKGNILERFSAQQFPDLHSELNLSSLELGDSALYFCASSVASGGGEQYFGPGTRLTVT.

This clonotype was found many times. The chain links TRBV2 to TRBJ1-6; no definite D call. CDR1 is SNHLY and CDR2 is FYNNEI in the germline V gene. V dropped 2 bases and J dropped 9 bases, with 5 bases sitting between them. The CDR3 sequence is 12 residues long. CDR3: CASSERISPLHF. In DNA, the CDR3 is TGTGCCAGCAGTGAACGGATTTCACCCCTCCACTTT.

In this sample, this clonotype turned up a few times. CDR3 coding DNA: TGTGCCAGCAGTCATTCTGGGGGCCCCCAAGAGACCCAGTACTTC. This gives the protein CASSHSGGPQETQYF. The chain is built from TRBV6-5 and TRBJ2-5; tentatively, D is TRBD1 (6 bases). The germline gives CDR1 MNHEY, CDR2 SVGAGI. This CDR3 contains 15 residues. V was trimmed by 5 bases and J by 1 base, leaving 14 bases between them.

This clonotype was recorded at least ten times. For the CDR3, the DNA is TGCAGCGTCGTAGGGGCCGGGAACACTGAAGCTTTCTTT. This sequence encodes CSVVGAGNTEAFF. V usage is TRBV29-1 and J usage is TRBJ1-1; maybe TRBD1 (5 bases). The germline V gene has CDR1 SQVTM and CDR2 ANQGSEA. Trimming cost V 6 bases and J 1 base, with 12 bases left between them. There are 13 residues in the CDR3.

CDR3 in amino acids: CASSSLPGTGRGGQYF. The CDR3 DNA follows: TGTGCCAGCAGCTCATTACCCGGGACAGGGCGAGGCGGGCAGTACTTC. This chain uses TRBV2 with TRBJ2-7, with 9 bases matching TRBD1. CDR1 and CDR2 (germline): SNHLY, FYNNEI. This CDR3 spans 16 amino acids. V lost 6 bases to trimming and J lost 9 bases; unmatched junction nucleotides: 18.

The sample holds one count of this clonotype. The chain is built from TRBV29-1 and TRBJ1-2, with D uncertain. Deletions cut 8 bases from V and 4 bases from J, with 8 bases between. This CDR3 has 10 amino acids. Germline assignment: CDR1 SQVTM and CDR2 ANQGSEA. Here the CDR3 reads CSSYGYGYTF. CDR3 DNA: TGCAGCTCTTACGGCTATGGCTACACCTTC.

The gene calls are TRBV29-1 and TRBJ1-1; D unresolved. This CDR3 contains 14 residues. V was cut by 6 bases and J by 4 bases, with 18 bases left in between. Looked up from germline, CDR1 is SQVTM and CDR2 is ANQGSEA. CDR3: CSVYSGELGTEAFF. CDR3 in DNA: TGCAGCGTGTATTCCGGGGAGCTGGGCACTGAAGCTTTCTTT.

This rearrangement joins TRBV10-2 to TRBJ1-1; TRBD1 matches 8 bases. Looked up from germline, CDR1 is WSHSY and CDR2 is SAAADI. The CDR3 is made up of 11 amino acids. With 6 bases clipped from V and 10 bases from J, the junction kept 4 bases outside the gene matches. CDR3 coding DNA: TGCGCCAGCAGGGGCGGACAGGGAGCTTTCTTT. Its protein is CASRGGQGAFF.

The gene calls are TRBV5-1 and TRBJ2-7; D possibly uses TRBD1 or TRBD2 (6 bases each). Germline-derived CDR1 and CDR2 are SGHRS and YFSETQ. Trimming removed 0 bases from V and 5 bases from J, with 12 bases in between. CDR3 size: 14 residues. The CDR3 DNA reads TGCGCCAGCAGCTTGGTTGGGGGCGGGGACGAGCAGTACTTC. Translation: CASSLVGGGDEQYF. The whole variable domain, remainder taken from reference TRBV5-1 and TRBJ2-7, is KAGVTQTPRYLIKTRGQQVTLSCSPISGHRSVSWYQQTPGQGLQFLFEYFSETQRNKGNFPGRFSGRQFSNSRSEMNVSTLELGDSALYLCASSLVGGGDEQYFGPGTRLTVT.

This clonotype has only a few counts. The V call is TRBV3-1, the J call TRBJ2-5; D unclear. V shed 0 bases and J shed 5 bases, with 10 bases lying between them. In germline, CDR1 is LGHDT, CDR2 YNNKEL (reference sequence). This CDR3 has 14 amino acids. The DNA for the CDR3 is TGTGCCAGCAGCCAAGATGATGGCACCGAGACCCAGTACTTC. Its translation: CASSQDDGTETQYF.

Regarding this clonotype: A much larger clone lies one base from this, so it may be a read error. CDR3: CATSGNRGEQYF. The CDR3 coding sequence is TGTGCCACCAGTGGTAACAGGGGCGAGCAGTACTTC. V and J are TRBV24-1 and TRBJ2-7, with TRBD1 matching over 7 bases. The CDR3 consists of 12 residues. Germline lookup yields CDR1 KGHDR and CDR2 SFDVKD. Trimming at V came to 5 bases and at J to 6 bases, leaving 3 bases not matched to a gene.

This clonotype was counted many times. The chain recombines TRBV12-3 or TRBV12-4 with TRBJ2-5; 9 bases align to TRBD1. The CDR3 covers 14 residues. V trimming: 8 bases; J trimming: 5 bases; junction bases outside the gene matches: 9. Here the CDR3 DNA reads TGTGCCAGCGGGAAACAGGGGGCACGGGAGACCCAGTACTTC. Amino acid sequence: CASGKQGARETQYF.

The chain couples TRBV7-9 to TRBJ2-7; weak D call: TRBD1 (6 bases). This CDR3 is 14 amino acids long. Germline CDR1 is SEHNR and CDR2 is FQNEAQ (reference sequence). Trimming took 3 bases from V and 3 from J, leaving 12 bases between them. CDR3 in amino acids: CASSFQLQGYEQYF. The DNA of the CDR3 is TGTGCCAGCAGCTTCCAACTACAGGGCTACGAGCAGTACTTC.

The V gene is TRBV5-1, the J gene TRBJ2-7; D may match TRBD1 or TRBD2 (7 bases each). Germline loops: CDR1 SGHRS, CDR2 YFSETQ. The CDR3 covers 17 residues. V was shortened by 0 bases and J by 3 bases, with 19 bases between the two germline ends. For the CDR3, the DNA is TGCGCCAGCAGCTTGGTGGGGAGGGGCCGGGACAGCTACGAGCAGTACTTC. This sequence encodes CASSLVGRGRDSYEQYF.

This clonotype was seen a few times. An end of the junction does not agree with germline; a read error may underlie this. The chain joins TRBV4-1 to TRBJ2-5, with D tentatively TRBD1 (5 bases). The CDR3 sequence is 14 residues long. CDR1 is MGHRA, CDR2 YSYEKL, per germline. CDR3 coding DNA: TGTGCCAGCAGCCAAGGGGAAGGGGAAGAGACCCAGTACTTC. Residues: CASSQGEGEETQYF.

The J gene is TRBJ2-7, the V gene TRBV4-1; D is tentatively TRBD1 or TRBD2 (7 bases each). This CDR3 comprises 14 residues. Trimming removed 3 bases from V and 6 bases from J, with 15 bases in between. Germline V gene lookup returns CDR1 MGHRA and CDR2 YSYEKL. Written as DNA, the CDR3 is TGCGCCAGCAGCCACAGGGAGGGGGCATCCGAGCAGTACTTC. Residues: CASSHREGASEQYF.